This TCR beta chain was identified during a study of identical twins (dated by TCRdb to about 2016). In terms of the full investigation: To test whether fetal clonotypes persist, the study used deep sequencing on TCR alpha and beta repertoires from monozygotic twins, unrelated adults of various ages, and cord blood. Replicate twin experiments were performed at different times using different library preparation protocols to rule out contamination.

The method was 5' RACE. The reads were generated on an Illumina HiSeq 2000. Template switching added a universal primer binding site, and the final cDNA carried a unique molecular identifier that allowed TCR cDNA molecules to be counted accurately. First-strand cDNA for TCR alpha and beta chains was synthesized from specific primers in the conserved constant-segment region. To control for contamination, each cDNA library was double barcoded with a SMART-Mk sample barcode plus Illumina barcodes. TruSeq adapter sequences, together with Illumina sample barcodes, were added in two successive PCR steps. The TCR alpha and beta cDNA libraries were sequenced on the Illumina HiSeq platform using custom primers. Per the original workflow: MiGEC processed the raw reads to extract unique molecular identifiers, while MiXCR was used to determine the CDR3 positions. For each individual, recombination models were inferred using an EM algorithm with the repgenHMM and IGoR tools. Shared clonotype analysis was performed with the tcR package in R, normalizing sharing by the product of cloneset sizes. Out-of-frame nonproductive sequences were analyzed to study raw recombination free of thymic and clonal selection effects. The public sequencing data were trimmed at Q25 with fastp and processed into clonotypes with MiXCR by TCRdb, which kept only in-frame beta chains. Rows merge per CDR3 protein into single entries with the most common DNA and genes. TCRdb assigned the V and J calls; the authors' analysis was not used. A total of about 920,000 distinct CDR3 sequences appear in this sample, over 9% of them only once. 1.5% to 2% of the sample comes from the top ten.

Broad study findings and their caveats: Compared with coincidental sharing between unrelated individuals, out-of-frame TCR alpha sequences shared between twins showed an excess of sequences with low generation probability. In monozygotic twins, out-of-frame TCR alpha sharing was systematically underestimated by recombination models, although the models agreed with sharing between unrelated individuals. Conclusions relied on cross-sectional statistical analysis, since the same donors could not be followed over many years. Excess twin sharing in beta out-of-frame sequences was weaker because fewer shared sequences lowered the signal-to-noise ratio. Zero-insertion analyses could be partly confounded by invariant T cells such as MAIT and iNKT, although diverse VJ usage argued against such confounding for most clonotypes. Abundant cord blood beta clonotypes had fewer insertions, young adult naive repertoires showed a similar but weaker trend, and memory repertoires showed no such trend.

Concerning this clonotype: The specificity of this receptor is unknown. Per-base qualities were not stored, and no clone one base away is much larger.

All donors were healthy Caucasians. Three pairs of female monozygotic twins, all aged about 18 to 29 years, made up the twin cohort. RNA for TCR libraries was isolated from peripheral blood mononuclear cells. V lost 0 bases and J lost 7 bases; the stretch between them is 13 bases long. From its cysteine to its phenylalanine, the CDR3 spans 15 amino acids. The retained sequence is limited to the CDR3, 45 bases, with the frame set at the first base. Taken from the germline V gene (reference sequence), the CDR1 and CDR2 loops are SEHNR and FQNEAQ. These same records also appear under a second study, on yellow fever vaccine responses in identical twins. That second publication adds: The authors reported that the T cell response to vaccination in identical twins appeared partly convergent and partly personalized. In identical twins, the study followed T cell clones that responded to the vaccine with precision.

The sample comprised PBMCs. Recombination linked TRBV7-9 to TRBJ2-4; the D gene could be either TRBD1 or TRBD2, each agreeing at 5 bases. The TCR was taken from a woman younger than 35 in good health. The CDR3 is CASSLAGTAYNIQYF. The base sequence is TGTGCCAGCAGCTTAGCTGGGACCGCCTACAACATTCAGTACTTC.